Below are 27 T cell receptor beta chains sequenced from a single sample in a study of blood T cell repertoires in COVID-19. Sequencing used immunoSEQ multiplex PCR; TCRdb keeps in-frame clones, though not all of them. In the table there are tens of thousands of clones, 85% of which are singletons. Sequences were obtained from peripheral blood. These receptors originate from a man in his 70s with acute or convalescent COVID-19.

DNA for the CDR3: TGTGCCAGCAGTTTTAATCCCCGGGACACCTACTCTGGAAACACCATATATTTT. Amino acids: CASSFNPRDTYSGNTIYF. The chain employs TRBV28 and TRBJ1-3; tentative D call: TRBD1 (6 bases). Per the germline V gene, CDR1 is MDHEN and CDR2 is SYDVKM. The length of the CDR3 is 18 residues. V was cut by 3 bases and J by 0 bases, with 18 bases left in between.

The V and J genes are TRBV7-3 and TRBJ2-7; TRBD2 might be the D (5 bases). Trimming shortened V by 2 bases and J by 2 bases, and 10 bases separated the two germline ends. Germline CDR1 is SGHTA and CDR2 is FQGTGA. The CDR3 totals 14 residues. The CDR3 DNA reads TGTGCCAGCAGCTTAGGTAGAGGGACCTACGAGCAGTACTTC. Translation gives CASSLGRGTYEQYF.

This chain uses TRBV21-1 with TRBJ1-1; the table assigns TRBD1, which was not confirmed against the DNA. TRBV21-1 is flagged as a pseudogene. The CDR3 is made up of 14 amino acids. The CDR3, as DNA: TGTGCCAGCAGCGGACCGGGACAGAACACTGAAGCTTTCTTT. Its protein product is CASSGPGQNTEAFF.

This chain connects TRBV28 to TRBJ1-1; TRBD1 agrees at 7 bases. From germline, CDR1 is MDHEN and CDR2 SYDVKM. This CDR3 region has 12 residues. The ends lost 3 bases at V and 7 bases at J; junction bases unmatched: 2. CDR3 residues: CASSFGQDEAFF. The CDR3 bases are TGTGCCAGCAGTTTCGGACAGGATGAAGCTTTCTTT.

The CDR3 sequence: CASSVLGLKTQYF. The CDR3 DNA reads TGTGCCAGCAGCGTCTTGGGGCTTAAGACCCAGTACTTC. This chain links TRBV12-3 or TRBV12-4 with TRBJ2-5, with a weak D call TRBD1 (5 bases). The CDR3 has 13 amino acids. V lost 6 bases and J 6 bases, leaving 14 bases between the germline ends.

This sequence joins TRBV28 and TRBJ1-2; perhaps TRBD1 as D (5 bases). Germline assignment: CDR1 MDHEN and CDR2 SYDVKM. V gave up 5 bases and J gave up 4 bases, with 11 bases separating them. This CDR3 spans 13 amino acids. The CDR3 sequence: CASSPRTSYGYTF. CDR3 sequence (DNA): TGTGCCAGCAGTCCGCGGACATCCTATGGCTACACCTTC.

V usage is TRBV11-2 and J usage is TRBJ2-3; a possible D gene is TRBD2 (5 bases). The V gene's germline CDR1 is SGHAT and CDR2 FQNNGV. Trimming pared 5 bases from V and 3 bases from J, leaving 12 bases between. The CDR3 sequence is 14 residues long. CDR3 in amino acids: CASSLDSGTDTQYF. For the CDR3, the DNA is TGTGCCAGCAGCCTGGACTCGGGGACAGATACGCAGTATTTT.

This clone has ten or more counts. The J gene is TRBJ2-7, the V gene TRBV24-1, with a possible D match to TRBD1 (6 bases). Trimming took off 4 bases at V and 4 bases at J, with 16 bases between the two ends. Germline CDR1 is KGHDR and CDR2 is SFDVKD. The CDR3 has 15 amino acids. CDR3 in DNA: TGTGCCACCAGTGACGACTTGGACAGAGAGTACGAGCAGTACTTC. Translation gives CATSDDLDREYEQYF.

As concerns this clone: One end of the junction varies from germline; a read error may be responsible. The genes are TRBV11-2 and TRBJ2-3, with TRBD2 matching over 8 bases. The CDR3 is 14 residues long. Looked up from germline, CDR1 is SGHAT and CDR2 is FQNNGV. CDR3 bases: TGTGCCAGCAGCTTAGCCTTGACTAGCGTCCGCGGGGATTTT. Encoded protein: CASSLALTSVRGDF.

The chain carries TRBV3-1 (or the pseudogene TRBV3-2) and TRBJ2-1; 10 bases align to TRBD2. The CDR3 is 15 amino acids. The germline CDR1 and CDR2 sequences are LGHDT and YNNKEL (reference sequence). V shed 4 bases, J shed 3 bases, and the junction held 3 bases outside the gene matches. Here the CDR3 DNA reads TGTGCCAGCAGCCTGGGACTAGCGCACTACAATGAGCAGTTCTTC. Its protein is CASSLGLAHYNEQFF.

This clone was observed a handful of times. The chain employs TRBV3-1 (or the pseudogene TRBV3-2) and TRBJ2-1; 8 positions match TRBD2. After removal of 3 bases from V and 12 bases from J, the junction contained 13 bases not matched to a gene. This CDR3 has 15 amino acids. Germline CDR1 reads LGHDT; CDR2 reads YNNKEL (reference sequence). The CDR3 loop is CASSQLAGGQGSQFF. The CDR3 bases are TGTGCCAGCAGCCAGCTGGCGGGGGGCCAAGGATCGCAGTTCTTC.

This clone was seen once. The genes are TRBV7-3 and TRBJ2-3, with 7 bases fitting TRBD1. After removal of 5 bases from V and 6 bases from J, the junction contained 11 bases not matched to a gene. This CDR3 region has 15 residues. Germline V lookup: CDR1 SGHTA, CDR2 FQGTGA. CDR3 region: CASSPLGGHTDTQYF. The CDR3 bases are TGTGCCAGCAGCCCCCTAGGGGGCCACACGGATACGCAGTATTTT.

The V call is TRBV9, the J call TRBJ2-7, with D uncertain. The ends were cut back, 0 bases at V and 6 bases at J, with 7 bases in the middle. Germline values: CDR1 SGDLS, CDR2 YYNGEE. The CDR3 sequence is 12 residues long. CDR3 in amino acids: CASSVATGEQYF. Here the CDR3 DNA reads TGTGCCAGCAGCGTAGCAACTGGCGAGCAGTACTTC.

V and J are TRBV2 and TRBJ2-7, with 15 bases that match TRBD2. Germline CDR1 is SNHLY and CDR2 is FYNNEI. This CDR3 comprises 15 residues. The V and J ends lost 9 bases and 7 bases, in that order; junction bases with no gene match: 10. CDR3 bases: TGTGCCAGGGGAGGGACTAGCGGGGGGCGTCGGGAGCAGTACTTC. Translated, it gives CARGGTSGGRREQYF.

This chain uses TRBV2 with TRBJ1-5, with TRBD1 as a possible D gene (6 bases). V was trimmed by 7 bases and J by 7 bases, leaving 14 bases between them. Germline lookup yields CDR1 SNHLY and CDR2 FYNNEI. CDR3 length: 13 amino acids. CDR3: CASNPTGNQPQHF. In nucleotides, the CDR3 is TGTGCCAGCAATCCAACAGGGAACCAGCCCCAGCATTTT.

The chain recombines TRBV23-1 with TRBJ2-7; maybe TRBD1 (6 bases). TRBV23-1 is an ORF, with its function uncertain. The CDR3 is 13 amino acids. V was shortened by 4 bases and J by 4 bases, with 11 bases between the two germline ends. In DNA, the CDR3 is TGCGCCAGCAGTCGTGGGGGCTGTTACGAGCAGTACTTC. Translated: CASSRGGCYEQYF.

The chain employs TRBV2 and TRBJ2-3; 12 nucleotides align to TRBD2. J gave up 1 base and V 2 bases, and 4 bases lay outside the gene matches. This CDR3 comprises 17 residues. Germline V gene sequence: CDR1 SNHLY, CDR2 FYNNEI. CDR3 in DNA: TGTGCCAGCAGTGAATCGACTAGCGGGGGAGGCACAGATACGCAGTATTTT. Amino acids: CASSESTSGGGTDTQYF.

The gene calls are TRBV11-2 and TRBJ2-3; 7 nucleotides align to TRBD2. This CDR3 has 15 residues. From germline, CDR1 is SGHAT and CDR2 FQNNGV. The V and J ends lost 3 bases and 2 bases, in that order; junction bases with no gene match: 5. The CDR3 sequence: CASSFSAGDTDTQYF. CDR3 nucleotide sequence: TGTGCCAGCAGCTTTAGTGCGGGGGACACAGATACGCAGTATTTT.

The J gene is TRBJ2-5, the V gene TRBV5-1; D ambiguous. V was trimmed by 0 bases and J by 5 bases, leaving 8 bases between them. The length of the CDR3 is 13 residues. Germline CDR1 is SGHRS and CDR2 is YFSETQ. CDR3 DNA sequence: TGCGCCAGCAGCTTGGATGGCTCGGAGACCCAGTACTTC. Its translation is CASSLDGSETQYF.

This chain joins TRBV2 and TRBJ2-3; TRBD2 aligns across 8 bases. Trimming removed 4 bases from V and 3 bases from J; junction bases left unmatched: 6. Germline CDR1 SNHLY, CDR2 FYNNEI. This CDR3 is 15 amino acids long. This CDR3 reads CASSGLARGTDTQYF. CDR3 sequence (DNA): TGTGCCAGCAGTGGACTAGCGCGGGGAACAGATACGCAGTATTTT.

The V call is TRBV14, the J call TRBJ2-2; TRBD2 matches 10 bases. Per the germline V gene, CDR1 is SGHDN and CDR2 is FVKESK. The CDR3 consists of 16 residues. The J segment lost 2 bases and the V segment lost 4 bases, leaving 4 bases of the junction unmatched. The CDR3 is CASSLGLAANTGELFF. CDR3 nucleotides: TGTGCCAGCAGCCTTGGACTAGCGGCAAACACCGGGGAGCTGTTTTTT.

The CDR3 loop is CASSPRVGSSGNTIYF. In DNA form, the CDR3 reads TGTGCCAGTAGTCCCCGGGTAGGGAGCTCTGGAAACACCATATATTTT. The J gene is TRBJ1-3, the V gene TRBV19; D unclear. Germline V gene sequence: CDR1 LNHDA, CDR2 SQIVND (reference sequence). The CDR3 has 16 amino acids. V lost 5 bases, J lost 0 bases, and 14 bases lay in between.

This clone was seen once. The CDR3 is CASGLSGGAFYGYTF. Written as DNA, the CDR3 is TGTGCTAGTGGTTTGAGCGGGGGCGCGTTCTATGGCTACACCTTC. The chain carries TRBV12-5 and TRBJ1-2, with a tentative D call TRBD1 (6 bases). The CDR3 totals 15 residues. CDR1 and CDR2 from the germline V gene are LGHNT and FRNRAP. Trimming removed 2 bases at V and 4 bases at J, with 14 bases between.

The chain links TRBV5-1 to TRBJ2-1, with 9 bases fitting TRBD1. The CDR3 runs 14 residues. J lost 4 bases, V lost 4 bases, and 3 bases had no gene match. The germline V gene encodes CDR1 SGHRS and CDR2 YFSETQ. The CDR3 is CASSPGTGYNEQFF. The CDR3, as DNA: TGCGCCAGCAGCCCCGGGACAGGGTACAATGAGCAGTTCTTC.

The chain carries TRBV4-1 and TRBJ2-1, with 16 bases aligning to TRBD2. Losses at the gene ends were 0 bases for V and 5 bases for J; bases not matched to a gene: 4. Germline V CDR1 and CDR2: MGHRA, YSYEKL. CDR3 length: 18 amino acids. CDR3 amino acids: CASSQDGTSGGAHNEQFF. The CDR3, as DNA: TGCGCCAGCAGCCAAGATGGGACTAGCGGGGGGGCCCACAATGAGCAGTTCTTC.

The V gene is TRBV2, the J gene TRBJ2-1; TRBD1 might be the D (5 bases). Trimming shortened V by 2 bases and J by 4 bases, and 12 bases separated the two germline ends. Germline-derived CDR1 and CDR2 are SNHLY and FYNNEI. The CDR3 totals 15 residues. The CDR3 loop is CASSESGQGYNEQFF. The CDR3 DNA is TGTGCCAGCAGTGAATCCGGACAAGGATACAATGAGCAGTTCTTC.

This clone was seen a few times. The CDR3 DNA is TGTGCCAGCAGCCGGACAGTGGGGGCTGAAGCTTTCTTT. It specifies CASSRTVGAEAFF. V gene TRBV28 combines with J gene TRBJ1-1, with D tentatively TRBD1 (6 bases). Germline V lookup: CDR1 MDHEN, CDR2 SYDVKM. The CDR3 consists of 13 residues. The ends were cut back, 6 bases at V and 6 bases at J, with 14 bases in the middle.